This T cell receptor beta chain was observed in a study of Ad26.COV2.S vaccination and SARS-CoV-2 variants. Notes on the study in general: Placebo recipients trailed vaccine recipients in spike-specific TCR breadth. Total T cell responses, in the TCR breadth and depth analyses, may have been underestimated.

For this clone: Its antigen remains unidentified.

Treatment: some 19 received Ad26.COV2.S at low or high dose, single or two shots; about five received placebo; per-sample allocation not given. Samples analyzed were those drawn on day 63 after the first vaccine or placebo injection. Vaccination employed an Ad26 vector expressing the Wuhan-strain SARS-CoV-2 spike. Clones were read by immunoSEQ multiplex PCR, and TCRdb kept only the in-frame ones, dropping some. Of fewer than 900,000 clones detected, 89% appear once; the ten largest clones hold 1.5%. The CDR3 covers 14 residues. Trimming took 5 bases from V and 2 from J, leaving 11 bases between them. Germline assignment: CDR1 SGHRS and CDR2 YFSETQ.

This sequence originates from a person aged 18 to 59 who received the Ad26.COV2.S COVID-19 vaccine or a placebo. The rearrangement uses TRBV5-1 and TRBJ1-3; D call uncertain. The specimen was peripheral blood, collected in a trial of Ad26.COV2.S vaccine versus placebo. The CDR3 region has the DNA TGCGCCAGCAGACGTCTGGAGGCTGGAAACACCATATATTTT. Its protein product is CASRRLEAGNTIYF.